Reported below is one T cell receptor (beta chain). Its target antigen remains unknown. No qualities accompany the bases; no much larger clone lies one base away. Including the terminal cysteine and phenylalanine, the CDR3 comprises 12 residues. Here the CDR3 DNA is all that survives: 36 bases in frame from base 1. V was cut back by 7 bases and J by 6 bases, leaving a gap of 9 bases between them. This entry is derived from a study of blood T cell repertoires in COVID-19 (dated by TCRdb to 2018 to 2021). Study-wide context: Samples from collaborators originated in the United States, Italy and Spain and spanned both the acute and convalescent phases of COVID-19. The material from the prospective study consisted of cDNA or gDNA derived from T cells, B-cell-depleted T cells, or PBMCs. The repertoires were released in a freely available public database intended as a resource for research on the immune response to SARS-CoV-2. The sample metadata nearly always contained a de-identified subject ID, COVID-19 status, age in years and sex. Subjects who had been exposed to COVID-19, were actively infected with it, or had recovered from it provided the deeply sampled blood TCRbeta repertoires that made up the dataset. Where available, HLA class I and class II types were obtained from metadata supplied by the sample provider rather than from assay-based typing. Samples were obtained from the ongoing ImmuneRACE study (first 160 participants) and from approximately 1,200 subjects provided by 6 global collaborators. General conclusions and limits of the study: How much clinical and demographic metadata was included differed by source and by participant, and the metadata was provided uncurated.

In the prospective study, participants were 18 to 89 years old, resided in about two dozen geographic areas of the United States, and were enrolled through a virtual design. To assign participants to cohorts, the prospective study relied on clinical history that participants themselves reported in a screening survey and a study questionnaire. Mobile phlebotomists in the prospective study collected whole blood, serum and a nasopharyngeal or oropharyngeal swab from every participant. Prospective study participants could optionally give additional blood draws and questionnaires over an approximately 2-month period. Blood samples from the prospective study were shipped frozen or at room temperature prior to DNA extraction. The immunoSEQ Assay, a bias-controlled multiplex PCR, was used to amplify TCRbeta CDR3 regions from genomic DNA. On the study's bioinformatics: Within the assay, amplification of reference gene primers was used to estimate how many nucleated cells each sample contained. Sequence reads were collapsed and filtered to measure the absolute abundance of every unique TCRbeta CDR3 rearrangement. For each sample, productive Simpson clonality was calculated as the square root of Simpson's diversity index over productive rearrangements. Here the immuneACCESS table is served through TCRdb, limited to in-frame sequences with V and J called. Missing clones are a known gap in these copies; in checked studies unresolved V genes cover under half, and the rest lacks a known reason. The DNA gave D and trimming, while V, J and clone size come from that table. For this sample the table gives about 270,000 clones, of which approximately 90% were detected only once. The top ten clones comprise roughly 3.9% of the sample.

The sample comprised PBMCs or T cells enriched from blood (not recorded which). The receptor comes from a woman aged 25 to 39 with acute COVID-19. The chain was built from TRBV12-3 or TRBV12-4 and TRBJ2-2, with no confidently assigned D gene. The DNA is TGTGCCAGCAACTACTGGGCCGGGGAGCTGTTTTTT. The encoded protein is CASNYWAGELFF.